The present TCR beta chain was sequenced within a study of T-cell memory formation after mild COVID-19. Study-wide points: Later expanders leaned CD4+, whereas clones that contracted between day 15 and 85 were balanced CD4/CD8.

TCRdb itself ran the 5' RACE reads through MiXCR, one entry per CDR3 protein. This repertoire shows approximately 350,000 distinct CDR3 sequences, 10% to 15% found once; its top ten account for roughly 23%. V shed 0 bases and J shed 6 bases, with 4 bases lying between them. Germline loops: CDR1 SGDLS, CDR2 YYNGEE. CDR3 length: 13 residues. Points on this clonotype: No antigen is known for it.

The sample consisted of PBMCs or a T cell subset sorted from them (not recorded which). The rearrangement joins TRBV9 to TRBJ1-6; D is unresolved. The sequence came from a man between 18 and 29 years old who had mild COVID-19 (a few samples of this study predate the infection). Cell type and time point are not known. CDR3 in amino acids: CASSVVVNSPLHF. The DNA of the CDR3 is TGTGCCAGCAGCGTAGTTGTTAATTCACCCCTCCACTTT.